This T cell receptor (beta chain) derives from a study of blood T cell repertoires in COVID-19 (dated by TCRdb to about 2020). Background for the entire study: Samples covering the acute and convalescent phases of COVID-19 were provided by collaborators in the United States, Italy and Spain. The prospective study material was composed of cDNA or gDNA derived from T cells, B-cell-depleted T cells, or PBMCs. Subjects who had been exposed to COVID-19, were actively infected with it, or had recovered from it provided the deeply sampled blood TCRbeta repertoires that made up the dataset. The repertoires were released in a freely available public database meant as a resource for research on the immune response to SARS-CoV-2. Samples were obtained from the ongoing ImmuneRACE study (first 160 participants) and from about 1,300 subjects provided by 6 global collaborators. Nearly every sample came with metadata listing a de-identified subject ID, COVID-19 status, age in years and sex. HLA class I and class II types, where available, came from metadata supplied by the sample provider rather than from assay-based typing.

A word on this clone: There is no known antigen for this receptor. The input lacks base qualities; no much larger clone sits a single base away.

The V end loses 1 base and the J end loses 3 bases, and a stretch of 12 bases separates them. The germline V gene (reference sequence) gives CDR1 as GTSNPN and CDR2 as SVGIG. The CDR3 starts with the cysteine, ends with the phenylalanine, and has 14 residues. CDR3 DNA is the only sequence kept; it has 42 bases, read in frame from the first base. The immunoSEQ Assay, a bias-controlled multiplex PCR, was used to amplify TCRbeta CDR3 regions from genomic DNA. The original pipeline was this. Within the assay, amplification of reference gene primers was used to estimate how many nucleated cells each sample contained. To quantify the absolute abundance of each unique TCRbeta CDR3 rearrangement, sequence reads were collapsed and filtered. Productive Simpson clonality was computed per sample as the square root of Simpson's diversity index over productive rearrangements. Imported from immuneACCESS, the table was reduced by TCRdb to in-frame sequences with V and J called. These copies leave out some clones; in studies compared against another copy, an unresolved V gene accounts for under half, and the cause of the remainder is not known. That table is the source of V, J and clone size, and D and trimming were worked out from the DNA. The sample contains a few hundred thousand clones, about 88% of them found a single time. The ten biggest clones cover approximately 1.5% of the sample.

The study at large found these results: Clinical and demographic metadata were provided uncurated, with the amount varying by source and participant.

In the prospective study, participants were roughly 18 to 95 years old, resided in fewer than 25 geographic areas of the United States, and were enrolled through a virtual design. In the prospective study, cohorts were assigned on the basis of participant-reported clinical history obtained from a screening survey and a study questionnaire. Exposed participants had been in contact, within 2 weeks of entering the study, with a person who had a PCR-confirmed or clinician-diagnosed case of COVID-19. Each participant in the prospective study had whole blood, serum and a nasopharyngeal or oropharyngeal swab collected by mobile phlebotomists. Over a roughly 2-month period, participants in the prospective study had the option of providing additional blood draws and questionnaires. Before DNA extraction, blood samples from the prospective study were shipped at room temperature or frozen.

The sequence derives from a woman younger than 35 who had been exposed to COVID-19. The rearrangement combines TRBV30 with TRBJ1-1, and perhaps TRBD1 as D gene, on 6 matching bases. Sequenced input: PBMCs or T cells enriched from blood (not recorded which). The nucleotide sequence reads TGTGCCTGGAGTGCTGGAGGGGGGGACACTGAAGCTTTCTTT. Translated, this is CAWSAGGGDTEAFF. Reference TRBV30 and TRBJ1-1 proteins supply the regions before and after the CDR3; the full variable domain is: SQTIHQWPATLVQPVGSPLSLECTVEGTSNPNLYWYRQAAGRGLQLLFYSVGIGQISSEVPQNLSASRPQDRQFILSSKKLLLSDSGFYLCAWSAGGGDTEAFFGQGTRLTVV.